This T cell receptor (beta chain) was observed in a study of brain T cells in children with intractable seizures. V lost 4 bases to trimming and J lost 6 bases; unmatched junction nucleotides: 8. The germline V gene encodes CDR1 LNHNV and CDR2 YYDKDF (reference sequence). This CDR3 is built from 16 residues. TCRdb's table, derived via immunoSEQ multiplex PCR, lists solely in-frame clones and lacks some. The sample lists 340,000 or so clones, about 94% occurring once. Documented time point: blood from clinic visit 5 months post-surgery; TSC patient then seizure free. Surgery cases with the highest brain T cell transcript signatures were chosen for sequencing. At least one anti-epileptic drug was given before surgery.

V gene TRBV15 combines with J gene TRBJ2-7, with 14 nucleotides matching TRBD2. The sample here was peripheral blood, taken about 5 months after surgery. The receptor comes from a boy less than two years old with tuberous sclerosis and intractable seizures. The CDR3 loop reads CATSTVGTSGGREQYF. CDR3 nucleotide sequence: TGTGCCACCAGCACAGTGGGGACTAGCGGGGGTCGCGAGCAGTACTTC. The full variable domain, its missing parts supplied by reference TRBV15 and TRBJ2-7, is DAMVIQNPRYQVTQFGKPVTLSCSQTLNHNVMYWYQQKSSQAPKLLFHYYDKDFNNEADTPDNFQSRRPNTSFCFLDIRSPGLGDTAMYLCATSTVGTSGGREQYFGPGTRLTVT.